The 24 T cell receptor beta chains listed next were all sequenced from one sample in a study of T cell responses to AZD1222 COVID-19 vaccine. Profiling relied on immunoSEQ multiplex PCR, and the TCRdb table lists in-frame clones only, not all of them. Among about 99,000 clones listed, 85% to 90% were seen once. The sample in question was peripheral blood, obtained on day 0 of AZD1222 vaccination. The source is an adult in good health.

This chain uses TRBV28 with TRBJ1-1, with D uncertain. There are 13 residues in the CDR3. V lost 3 bases and J 1 base, leaving 6 bases between the germline ends. From germline, CDR1 is MDHEN and CDR2 SYDVKM. CDR3 sequence: CASSFRRNTEAFF. In DNA, the CDR3 is TGTGCCAGCAGTTTTAGGCGGAACACTGAAGCTTTCTTT.

The chain joins TRBV28 to TRBJ2-2, with D perhaps matching TRBD2 (7 bases). V was clipped by 6 bases and J by 1 base, with 9 bases between them. The CDR3 contains 14 residues. CDR1 and CDR2 from the germline V gene are MDHEN and SYDVKM. CDR3 DNA sequence: TGTGCCAGCAGAAGGGGGGGGAACACCGGGGAGCTGTTTTTT. This codes for CASRRGGNTGELFF. Using reference TRBV28 and TRBJ2-2 for the parts outside the CDR3, the full variable domain is DVKVTQSSRYLVKRTGEKVFLECVQDMDHENMFWYRQDPGLGLRLIYFSYDVKMKEKGDIPEGYSVSREKKERFSLILESASTNQTSMYLCASRRGGNTGELFFGEGSRLTVL.

The chain links TRBV18 to TRBJ2-5; tentatively, D is TRBD2 (6 bases). This CDR3 is 18 amino acids long. Germline V CDR1 and CDR2: KGHSH, LQKENI. Trimming left V 1 base short and J 3 bases short, with 21 bases between. The CDR3 DNA sequence: TGTGCCAGCTCACCACTCGGGGCCGCTACAGGAGGGGAAGAGACCCAGTACTTC. Its protein is CASSPLGAATGGEETQYF.

For this clone: One end of the junction fails to match germline, which may point to a read error. V gene TRBV7-3 combines with J gene TRBJ2-3; D is unclear. The germline CDR1 and CDR2 sequences are SGHTA and FQGTGA. This CDR3 region has 15 residues. CDR3 nucleotides: TGTGCCAGCAGCTTGCAGACCGGGTTCACAGATACGCGGTATTTT. This codes for CASSLQTGFTDTRYF.

The chain carries TRBV19 and TRBJ2-1; TRBD2 is a possible D gene (5 bases). The CDR3 loop spans 16 amino acids. Deletions cut 5 bases from V and 4 bases from J, with 18 bases between. Germline loops: CDR1 LNHDA, CDR2 SQIVND (reference sequence). The CDR3 bases are TGTGCCAGTAGTCAAGGACTGCAAGTTAGTTACAATGAGCAGTTCTTC. Amino acids: CASSQGLQVSYNEQFF.

The chain links TRBV30 to TRBJ1-2; 8 bases align to TRBD1. The trim removed 1 base at V and 4 bases at J, leaving 2 bases unmatched. Germline CDR1 and CDR2: GTSNPN and SVGIG (reference sequence). The CDR3 contains 13 residues. The CDR3 bases are TGTGCCTGGAGTGGTGACAGGGGCTATGGCTACACCTTC. This gives the protein CAWSGDRGYGYTF.

This clone was detected once. The chain employs TRBV11-2 and TRBJ2-2, with 7 bases matching TRBD2. With V trimmed by 3 bases and J by 5 bases, 3 bases remained unmatched. The germline CDR1 and CDR2 sequences are SGHAT and FQNNGV. The CDR3 is 14 residues long. This CDR3 is CASSFLRETGELFF. CDR3 coding DNA: TGTGCCAGCAGCTTCTTGCGGGAGACCGGGGAGCTGTTTTTT.

The chain uses TRBV4-1 and TRBJ2-3; 7 nucleotides match TRBD2. The CDR3 contains 14 residues. V lost 0 bases to trimming and J lost 5 bases; unmatched junction nucleotides: 2. Germline V gene data show CDR1 as MGHRA and CDR2 as YSYEKL. DNA of the CDR3: TGCGCCAGCAGCCAAGAGGGGGGGAGAGATACGCAGTATTTT. As protein: CASSQEGGRDTQYF.

This clone has just one count. The CDR3 loop reads CASSELHRDVGNTIYF. DNA for the CDR3: TGTGCCAGCAGTGAACTCCACAGGGACGTCGGAAACACCATATATTTT. The chain employs TRBV6-1 and TRBJ1-3; maybe TRBD1 (6 bases). V was clipped by 2 bases and J by 4 bases, with 15 bases between them. The CDR3 extends over 16 amino acids. In germline, CDR1 is MNHNS, CDR2 SASEGT.

This clone turned up a few times. The rearrangement links TRBV11-2 to TRBJ2-5; TRBD2 aligns across 11 bases. This CDR3 is built from 16 residues. With V trimmed by 4 bases and J by 4 bases, 8 bases remained unmatched. Germline values: CDR1 SGHAT, CDR2 FQNNGV. In nucleotides, the CDR3 is TGTGCCAGCAGCTCAATAGCGGGAGGGCGTCGAGAGACCCAGTACTTC. Translated: CASSSIAGGRRETQYF.

The chain employs TRBV29-1 and TRBJ2-7, with 8 nucleotides matching TRBD1. Losses at the gene ends were 5 bases for V and 2 bases for J; bases not matched to a gene: 5. Germline V CDR1 and CDR2: SQVTM, ANQGSEA. The CDR3 extends over 13 amino acids. The CDR3 DNA is TGCAGCGTTCACCCGACAGGGGCCTACGAGCAGTACTTC. Its protein is CSVHPTGAYEQYF.

The rearrangement links TRBV5-5 to TRBJ2-1; 9 bases map to TRBD1. V was pared by 4 bases and J by 9 bases, with 11 bases of the junction left unmatched. The CDR3 is 15 residues long. CDR1 SGHKS and CDR2 YYEKEE come from the germline V gene (reference sequence). CDR3 nucleotides: TGTGCCAGCAGCCCGGGACAGGGAAGGACGGGTGAGCAGTTCTTC. Amino acids: CASSPGQGRTGEQFF.

The chain carries TRBV3-1 (or the pseudogene TRBV3-2) and TRBJ1-6; 8 nucleotides match TRBD1. V gave up 0 bases and J gave up 7 bases; unmatched junction bases: 2. This CDR3 spans 15 amino acids. Per the germline V gene, CDR1 is LGHDT and CDR2 is YNNKEL (reference sequence). CDR3 in amino acids: CASSQDGQGNSPLHF. In nucleotides, the CDR3 is TGTGCCAGCAGCCAAGACGGACAGGGAAATTCACCCCTCCACTTT.

The genes are TRBV9 and TRBJ1-3; no definite D call. In germline, CDR1 is SGDLS, CDR2 YYNGEE. Trimming pared 2 bases from V and 0 bases from J, leaving 12 bases between. This CDR3 spans 16 amino acids. The CDR3 coding sequence is TGTGCCAGCAGCGTGGCGGACTGGAGCTCTGGAAACACCATATATTTT. This encodes CASSVADWSSGNTIYF. The full variable domain, in which reference TRBV9 and TRBJ1-3 provide the parts outside the CDR3, is DSGVTQTPKHLITATGQRVTLRCSPRSGDLSVYWYQQSLDQGLQFLIQYYNGEERAKGNILERFSAQQFPDLHSELNLSSLELGDSALYFCASSVADWSSGNTIYFGEGSWLTVV.

Turning to this clone: Germline is not matched at one junction end, which may reflect a read error. This chain uses TRBV7-7 with TRBJ2-3; D is unclear. The CDR3 has 16 amino acids. Looked up from germline, CDR1 is SSHAT and CDR2 is FNYEAQ (reference sequence). This CDR3 reads CASSLGPTTPTDTQYF. CDR3 sequence (DNA): TGTGCCAGCAGTTTAGGACCTACTACTCCCACAGATACGCAGTATTTT.

The rearrangement joins TRBV19 to TRBJ2-1; 8 bases map to TRBD2. From germline, CDR1 is LNHDA and CDR2 SQIVND (reference sequence). Unmatched junction bases numbered 9, after V lost 4 bases and J lost 10 bases. This CDR3 spans 14 amino acids. The CDR3 bases are TGTGCCAGTAGTAGGCTCGAAACGGGGGGGGAGCAGTTCTTC. Its protein product is CASSRLETGGEQFF.

The chain is built from TRBV28 and TRBJ2-7; 8 bases are shared with TRBD1. The V gene's germline CDR1 is MDHEN and CDR2 SYDVKM. Unmatched junction bases numbered 5, after V lost 6 bases and J lost 7 bases. This CDR3 has 12 residues. CDR3 nucleotides: TGTGCCAGCAGCTGGGACAGGCGTGAGCAGTACTTC. Translated, it gives CASSWDRREQYF.

V gene TRBV11-2 combines with J gene TRBJ1-1; D unclear. The CDR3 consists of 13 residues. Trimming took 7 bases from V and 6 from J, leaving 15 bases between them. CDR1 SGHAT and CDR2 FQNNGV come from the germline V gene. CDR3 sequence reads: CASTNPQYSEAFF. The DNA of the CDR3 is TGTGCCAGCACCAACCCTCAATATTCTGAAGCTTTCTTT.

V usage is TRBV3-1 (or the pseudogene TRBV3-2) and J usage is TRBJ2-3; D not resolved. CDR3 length equals 15 residues. V shed 0 bases and J shed 5 bases, with 12 bases lying between them. The germline V gene has CDR1 LGHDT and CDR2 YNNKEL (reference sequence). CDR3 amino acids: CASSQEPVIRDTQYF. The CDR3 DNA reads TGTGCCAGCAGCCAAGAACCGGTAATTAGAGATACGCAGTATTTT.

This sequence joins TRBV15 and TRBJ1-1; D uncertain. This CDR3 region has 14 residues. Per germline, CDR1 LNHNV and CDR2 YYDKDF (reference sequence). Trimming removed 0 bases from V and 3 bases from J, with 8 bases in between. The DNA of the CDR3 is TGTGCCACCAGCAGAGAAAATGTGGACACTGAAGCTTTCTTT. Translated: CATSRENVDTEAFF.

Details on this clone: The CDR3 end shows no conserved phenylalanine or tryptophan, and so a read error is likely. The limits of the CDR3 on the DNA are not certain, so only TCRdb's listed CDR3 is given. The chain has TRBV2 and TRBJ2-3. The CDR3 comprises 12 residues, both ends counted. Germline V lookup: CDR1 SNHLY, CDR2 FYNNEI. CDR3 protein: CASTGEVGMESI.

This rearrangement joins TRBV7-6 to TRBJ2-7; no clear D. Trimming removed 2 bases at V and 2 bases at J, with 10 bases between. Germline CDR1 reads SGHVS; CDR2 reads FNYEAQ. The CDR3 has 14 residues. The CDR3 region has the DNA TGTGCCAGCAGCTTAAACGGTAATACCTACGAGCAGTACTTC. Residues: CASSLNGNTYEQYF.

The DNA of the CDR3 is TGTGCCTGGAGTGTACAGGGGAGGGGCACTGAAGCTTTCTTT. Encoded protein: CAWSVQGRGTEAFF. This chain joins TRBV30 and TRBJ1-1; 7 nucleotides line up with TRBD1. The germline V gene has CDR1 GTSNPN and CDR2 SVGIG (reference sequence). Germline trimming cut 0 bases from V and 4 bases from J; bases unmatched to any gene: 5. The CDR3 is made up of 14 amino acids.

This rearrangement joins TRBV4-1 to TRBJ2-7; 10 nucleotides match TRBD2. Germline CDR1 MGHRA, CDR2 YSYEKL. J was trimmed by 1 base and V by 5 bases; bases with no gene match: 5. CDR3 length: 15 amino acids. The CDR3 here is CASSARTSGSYEQYF. As DNA, the CDR3 is TGCGCCAGCAGCGCCCGGACTAGCGGATCCTACGAGCAGTACTTC.